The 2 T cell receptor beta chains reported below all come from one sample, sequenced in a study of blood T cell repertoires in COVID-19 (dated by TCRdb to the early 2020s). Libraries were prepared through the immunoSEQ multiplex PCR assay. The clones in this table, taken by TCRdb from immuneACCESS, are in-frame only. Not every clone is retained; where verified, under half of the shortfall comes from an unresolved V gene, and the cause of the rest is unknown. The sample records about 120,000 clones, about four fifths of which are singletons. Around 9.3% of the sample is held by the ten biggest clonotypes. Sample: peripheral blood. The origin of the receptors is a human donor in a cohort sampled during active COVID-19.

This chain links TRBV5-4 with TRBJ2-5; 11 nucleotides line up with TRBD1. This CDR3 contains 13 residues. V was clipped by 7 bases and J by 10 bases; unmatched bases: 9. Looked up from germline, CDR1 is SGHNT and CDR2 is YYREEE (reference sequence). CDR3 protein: CASEPLGQGDQYF. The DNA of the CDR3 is TGTGCCAGCGAACCCCTGGGACAGGGGGACCAGTACTTC.

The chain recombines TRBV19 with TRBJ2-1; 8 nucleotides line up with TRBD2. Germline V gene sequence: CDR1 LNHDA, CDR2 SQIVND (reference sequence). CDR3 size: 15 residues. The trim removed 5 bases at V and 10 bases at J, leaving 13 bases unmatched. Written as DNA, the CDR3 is TGTGCCAGTAGTCCCAGCGGGAGCCCTTATATAGAGCAGTTCTTC. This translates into CASSPSGSPYIEQFF.